The T cell receptor beta chain under discussion was sequenced for a study of blood T cell repertoires in COVID-19. The V gene's germline CDR1 is SGHNT and CDR2 YYREEE (reference sequence). V lost 2 bases and J 0 bases, leaving 11 bases between the germline ends. This CDR3 is built from 15 residues. As handled by the study authors: The assay estimated nucleated cells by amplifying reference gene primers. Method: immunoSEQ multiplex PCR; TCRdb's copy keeps in-frame clones and lacks some. V, J and clone size reflect that table, while D and trimming were determined from the DNA. The table lists around 92,000 clones, roughly 89% of them singletons.

Sample: peripheral blood. The sequence was obtained from a woman over 75 with active COVID-19. The J gene is TRBJ2-5, the V gene TRBV5-4; D may be TRBD2 (6 bases). CDR3 sequence reads: CASSFSGLYQETQYF. The CDR3 nucleotides read TGTGCCAGCAGCTTTAGCGGACTGTACCAAGAGACCCAGTACTTC.